This T cell receptor (beta chain) was profiled in a study of blood T cell repertoires in COVID-19. The wider study: Samples taken during acute and convalescent COVID-19 were collected in the United States, Italy and Spain.

The protocol was immunoSEQ multiplex PCR, while the TCRdb copy is restricted to in-frame clones and leaves out a portion. The repertoire has fewer than 20,000 clones, roughly 82% of them found once; the top ten carry about 19%. Trimming took 4 bases from V and 2 from J; bases not matched to a gene: 8. The CDR3 runs to 16 residues. Germline values: CDR1 KGHDR, CDR2 SFDVKD. The sequenced material came from peripheral blood. The gene calls are TRBV24-1 and TRBJ2-3; 7 bases agree with TRBD2. The receptor was derived from a man older than 75 with active COVID-19. DNA for the CDR3: TGTGCCACCAGTGACCCTTCCGGGACTAACACAGATACGCAGTATTTT. It codes for CATSDPSGTNTDTQYF.